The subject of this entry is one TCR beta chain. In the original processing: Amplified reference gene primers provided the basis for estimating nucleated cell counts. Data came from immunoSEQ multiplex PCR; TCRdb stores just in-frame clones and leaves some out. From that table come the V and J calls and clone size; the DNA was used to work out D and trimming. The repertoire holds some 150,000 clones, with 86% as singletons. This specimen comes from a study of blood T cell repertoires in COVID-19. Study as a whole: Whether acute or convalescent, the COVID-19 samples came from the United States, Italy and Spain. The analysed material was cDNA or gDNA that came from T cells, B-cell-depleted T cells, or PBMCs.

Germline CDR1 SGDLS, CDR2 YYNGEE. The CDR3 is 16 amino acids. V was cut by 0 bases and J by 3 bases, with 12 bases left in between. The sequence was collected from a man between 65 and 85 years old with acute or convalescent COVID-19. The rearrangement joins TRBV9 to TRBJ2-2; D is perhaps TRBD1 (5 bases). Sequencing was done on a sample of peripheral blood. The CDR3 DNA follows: TGTGCCAGCAGCGTAGCTCAGGGAAGCGACACCGGGGAGCTGTTTTTT. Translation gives CASSVAQGSDTGELFF.